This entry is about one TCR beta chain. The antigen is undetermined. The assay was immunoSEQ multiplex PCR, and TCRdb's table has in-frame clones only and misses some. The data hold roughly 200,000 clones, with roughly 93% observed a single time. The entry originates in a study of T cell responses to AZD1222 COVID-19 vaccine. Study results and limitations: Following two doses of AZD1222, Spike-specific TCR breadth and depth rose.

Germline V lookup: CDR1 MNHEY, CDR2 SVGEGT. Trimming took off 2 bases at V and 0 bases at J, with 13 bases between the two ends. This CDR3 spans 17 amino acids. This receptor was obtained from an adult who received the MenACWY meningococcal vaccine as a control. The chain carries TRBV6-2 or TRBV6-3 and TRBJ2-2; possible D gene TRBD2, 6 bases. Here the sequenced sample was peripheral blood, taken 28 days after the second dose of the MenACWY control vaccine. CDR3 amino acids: CASSYPLAPTNTGELFF. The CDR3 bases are TGTGCCAGCAGTTACCCCCTAGCGCCGACGAACACCGGGGAGCTGTTTTTT.